This section outlines one T cell receptor beta chain sequence together with its context. What it binds is unknown. Random hexamers were used to reverse transcribe the RNA input (about 0.5 to 1 ug). The method of amplification for TCR beta CDR3 was immunoSEQ multiplex PCR, covering 54 Vbeta and 13 Jbeta. TCRdb reprocessed the immunoSEQ multiplex PCR reads with MiXCR, giving one entry per CDR3 protein. The table records about 240,000 distinct CDR3 sequences, less than 96% of them present only once. This sample is part of a study of CD8 T cells in Susac syndrome. While CD8+ and CD4+ T cells were isolated negatively, TEMRA cells were enriched by FACS. Per the germline V gene, CDR1 is KGHSH and CDR2 is LQKENI. This CDR3 region has 16 residues. Losses at the gene ends were 3 bases for V and 7 bases for J; bases not matched to a gene: 7. Study observations and caveats: In its TCR sequencing and HLA analysis, the study acknowledged that the number of individuals was relatively small. Clonal expansion was not seen in any Susac syndrome CD4+ T cell repertoire.

The sample comprised CD4+ T cells from PBMCs. The chain carries TRBV18 and TRBJ1-6, with 9 bases aligning to TRBD1. The source of this sequence is a human donor with Susac syndrome. The CDR3 DNA reads TGTGCCAGCTCACCCTACCGCGACAGGGGGAATTCACCCCTCCACTTT. The encoded protein is CASSPYRDRGNSPLHF.